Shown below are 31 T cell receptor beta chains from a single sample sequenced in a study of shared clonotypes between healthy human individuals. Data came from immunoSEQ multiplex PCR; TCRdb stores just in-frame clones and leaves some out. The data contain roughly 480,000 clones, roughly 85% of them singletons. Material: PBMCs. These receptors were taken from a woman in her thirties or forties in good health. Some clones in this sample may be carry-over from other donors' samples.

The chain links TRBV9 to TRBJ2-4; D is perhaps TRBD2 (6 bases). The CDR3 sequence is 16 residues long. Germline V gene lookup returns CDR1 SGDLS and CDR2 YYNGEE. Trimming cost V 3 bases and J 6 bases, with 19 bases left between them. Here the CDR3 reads CASSGGTPSHGNIQYF. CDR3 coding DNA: TGTGCCAGCAGCGGCGGGACGCCAAGTCATGGAAACATTCAGTACTTC.

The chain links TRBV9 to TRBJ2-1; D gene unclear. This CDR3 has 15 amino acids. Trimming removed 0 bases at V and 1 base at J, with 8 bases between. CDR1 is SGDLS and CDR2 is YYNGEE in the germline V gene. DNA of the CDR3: TGTGCCAGCAGCGTAGGATTCGGGTCCTACAATGAGCAGTTCTTC. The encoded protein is CASSVGFGSYNEQFF.

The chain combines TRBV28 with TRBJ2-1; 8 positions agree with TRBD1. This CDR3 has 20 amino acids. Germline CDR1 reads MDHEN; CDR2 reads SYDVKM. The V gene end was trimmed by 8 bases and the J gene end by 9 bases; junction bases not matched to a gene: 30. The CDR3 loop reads CASEERRGQATSITRGEQFF. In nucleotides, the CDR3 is TGTGCCAGCGAGGAGAGGAGGGGACAGGCGACTAGTATAACTAGAGGTGAGCAGTTCTTC.

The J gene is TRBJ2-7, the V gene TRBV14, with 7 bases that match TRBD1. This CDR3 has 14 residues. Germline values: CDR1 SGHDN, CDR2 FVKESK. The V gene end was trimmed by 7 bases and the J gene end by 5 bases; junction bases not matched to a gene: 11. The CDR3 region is CASTPLNTGDEQYF. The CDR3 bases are TGTGCCAGCACCCCATTAAATACAGGGGACGAGCAGTACTTC.

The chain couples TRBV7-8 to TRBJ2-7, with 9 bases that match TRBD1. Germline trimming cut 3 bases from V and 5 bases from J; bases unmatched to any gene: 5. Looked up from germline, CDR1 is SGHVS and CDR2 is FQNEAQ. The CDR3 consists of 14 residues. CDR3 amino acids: CASSLGQGFHEQYF. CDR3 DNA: TGTGCCAGCAGCTTGGGACAGGGTTTCCACGAGCAGTACTTC.

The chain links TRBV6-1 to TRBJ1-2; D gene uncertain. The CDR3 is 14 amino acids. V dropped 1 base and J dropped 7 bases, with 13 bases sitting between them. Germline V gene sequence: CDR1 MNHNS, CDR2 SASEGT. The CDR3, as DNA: TGTGCCAGCAGTGAAGGAACCCGGACGGGTGGCTACACCTTC. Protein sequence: CASSEGTRTGGYTF.

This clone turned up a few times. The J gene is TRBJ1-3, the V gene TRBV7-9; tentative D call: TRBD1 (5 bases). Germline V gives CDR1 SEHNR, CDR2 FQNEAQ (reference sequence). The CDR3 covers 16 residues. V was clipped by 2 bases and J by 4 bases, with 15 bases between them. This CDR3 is CASSLLGALEGNTIYF. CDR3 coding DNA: TGTGCCAGCAGCTTACTCGGGGCCCTCGAGGGAAACACCATATATTTT.

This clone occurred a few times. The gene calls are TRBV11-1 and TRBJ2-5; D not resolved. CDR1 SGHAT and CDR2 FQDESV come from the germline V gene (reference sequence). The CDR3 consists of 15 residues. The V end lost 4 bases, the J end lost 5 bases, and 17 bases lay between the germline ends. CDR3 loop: CASSSGNPNGETQYF. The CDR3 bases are TGTGCCAGCAGCTCTGGTAACCCCAACGGGGAGACCCAGTACTTC.

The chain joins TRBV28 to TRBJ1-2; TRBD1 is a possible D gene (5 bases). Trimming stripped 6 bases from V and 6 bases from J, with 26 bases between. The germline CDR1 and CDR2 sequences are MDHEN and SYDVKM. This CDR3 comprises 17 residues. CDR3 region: CASSFGSTVGVTDGYTF. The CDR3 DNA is TGTGCCAGCAGCTTCGGGTCGACAGTTGGAGTTACGGATGGCTACACCTTC.

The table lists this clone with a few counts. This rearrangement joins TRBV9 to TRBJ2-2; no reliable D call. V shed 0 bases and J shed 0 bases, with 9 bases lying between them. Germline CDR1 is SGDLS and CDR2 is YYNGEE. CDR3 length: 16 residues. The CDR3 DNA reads TGTGCCAGCAGCGTAGGACCGTGGTCGAACACCGGGGAGCTGTTTTTT. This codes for CASSVGPWSNTGELFF.

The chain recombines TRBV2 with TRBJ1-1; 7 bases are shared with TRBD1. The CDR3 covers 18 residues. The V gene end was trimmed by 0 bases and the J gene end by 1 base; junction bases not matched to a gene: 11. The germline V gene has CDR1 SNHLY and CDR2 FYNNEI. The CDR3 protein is CASSEALHLGQPNTEAFF. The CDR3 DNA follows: TGTGCCAGCAGTGAAGCGCTTCATTTGGGACAGCCGAACACTGAAGCTTTCTTT.

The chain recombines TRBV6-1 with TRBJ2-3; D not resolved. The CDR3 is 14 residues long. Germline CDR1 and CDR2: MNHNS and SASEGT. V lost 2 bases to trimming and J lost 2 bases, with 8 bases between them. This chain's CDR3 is CASSETQITDTQYF. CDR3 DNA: TGTGCCAGCAGTGAAACCCAGATCACAGATACGCAGTATTTT.

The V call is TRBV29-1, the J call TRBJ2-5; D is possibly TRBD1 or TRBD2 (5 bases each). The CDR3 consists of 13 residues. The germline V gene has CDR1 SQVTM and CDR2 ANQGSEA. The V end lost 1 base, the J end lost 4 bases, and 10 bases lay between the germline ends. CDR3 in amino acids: CSVEGGFGETQYF. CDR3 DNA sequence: TGCAGCGTTGAAGGGGGGTTCGGAGAGACCCAGTACTTC.

The CDR3 region is CASSLPSPPYEQYF. CDR3 in DNA: TGTGCCAGCAGCTTACCGAGCCCTCCCTACGAGCAGTACTTC. The chain employs TRBV28 and TRBJ2-5; D call uncertain. The end of the DNA is better explained by TRBJ2-7, so the J call may be wrong. The CDR3 loop spans 14 amino acids. Germline assignment: CDR1 MDHEN and CDR2 SYDVKM.

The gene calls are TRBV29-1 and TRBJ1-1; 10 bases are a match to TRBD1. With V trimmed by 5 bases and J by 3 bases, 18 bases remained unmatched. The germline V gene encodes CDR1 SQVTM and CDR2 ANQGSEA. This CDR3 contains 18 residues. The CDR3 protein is CSVSGTGARGYRDTEAFF. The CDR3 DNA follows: TGCAGCGTTTCAGGGACAGGGGCGAGGGGGTATCGTGACACTGAAGCTTTCTTT. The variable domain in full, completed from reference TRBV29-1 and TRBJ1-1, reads SAVISQKPSRDICQRGTSLTIQCQVDSQVTMMFWYRQQPGQSLTLIATANQGSEATYESGFVIDKFPISRPNLTFSTLTVSNMSPEDSSIYLCSVSGTGARGYRDTEAFFGQGTRLTVV.

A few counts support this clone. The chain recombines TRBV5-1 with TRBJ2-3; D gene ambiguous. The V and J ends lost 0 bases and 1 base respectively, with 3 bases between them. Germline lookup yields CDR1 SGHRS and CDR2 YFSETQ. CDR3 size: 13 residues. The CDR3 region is CASSLVGTDTQYF. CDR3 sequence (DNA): TGCGCCAGCAGCTTGGTTGGCACAGATACGCAGTATTTT. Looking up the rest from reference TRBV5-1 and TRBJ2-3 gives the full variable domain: KAGVTQTPRYLIKTRGQQVTLSCSPISGHRSVSWYQQTPGQGLQFLFEYFSETQRNKGNFPGRFSGRQFSNSRSEMNVSTLELGDSALYLCASSLVGTDTQYFGPGTRLTVL.

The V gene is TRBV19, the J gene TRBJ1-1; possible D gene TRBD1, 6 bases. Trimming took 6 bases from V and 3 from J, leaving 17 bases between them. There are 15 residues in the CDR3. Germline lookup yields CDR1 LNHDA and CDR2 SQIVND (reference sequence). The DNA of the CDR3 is TGTGCCAGTAGACCAAGGGGGGGCTTGGACACTGAAGCTTTCTTT. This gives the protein CASRPRGGLDTEAFF.

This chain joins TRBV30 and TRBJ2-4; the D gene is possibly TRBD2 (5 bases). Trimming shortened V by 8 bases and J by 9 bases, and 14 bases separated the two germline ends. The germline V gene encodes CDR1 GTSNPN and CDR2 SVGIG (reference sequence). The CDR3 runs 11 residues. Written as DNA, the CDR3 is TGTGCCCGGGGTTTGGGTGGCATTCAGTACTTC. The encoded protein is CARGLGGIQYF.

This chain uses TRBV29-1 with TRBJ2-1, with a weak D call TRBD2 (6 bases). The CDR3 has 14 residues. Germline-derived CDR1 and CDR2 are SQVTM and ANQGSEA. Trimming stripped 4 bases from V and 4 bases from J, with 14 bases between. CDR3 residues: CSVVGPGTYNEQFF. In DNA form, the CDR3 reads TGCAGCGTTGTCGGTCCAGGGACTTACAATGAGCAGTTCTTC.

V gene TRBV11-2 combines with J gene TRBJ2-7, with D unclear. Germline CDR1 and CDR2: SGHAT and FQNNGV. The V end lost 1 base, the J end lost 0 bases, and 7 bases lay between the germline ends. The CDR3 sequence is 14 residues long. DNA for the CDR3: TGTGCCAGCAGCTTAGTTAGTAGCTCCTACGAGCAGTACTTC. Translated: CASSLVSSSYEQYF.

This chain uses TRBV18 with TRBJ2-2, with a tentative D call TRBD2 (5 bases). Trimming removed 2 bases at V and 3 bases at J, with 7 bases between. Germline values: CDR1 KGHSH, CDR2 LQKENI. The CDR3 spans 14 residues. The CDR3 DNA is TGTGCCAGCTCACCATGGGGAGACACCGGGGAGCTGTTTTTT. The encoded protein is CASSPWGDTGELFF. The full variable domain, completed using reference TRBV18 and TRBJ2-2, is NAGVMQNPRHLVRRRGQEARLRCSPMKGHSHVYWYRQLPEEGLKFMVYLQKENIIDESGMPKERFSAEFPKEGPSILRIQQVVRGDSAAYFCASSPWGDTGELFFGEGSRLTVL.

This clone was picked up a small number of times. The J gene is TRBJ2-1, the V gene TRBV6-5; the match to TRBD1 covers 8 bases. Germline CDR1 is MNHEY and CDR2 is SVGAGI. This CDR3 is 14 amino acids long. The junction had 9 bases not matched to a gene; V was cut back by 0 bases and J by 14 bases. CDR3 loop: CASSYSTSQGAEFF. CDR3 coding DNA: TGTGCCAGCAGTTACTCGACTAGTCAGGGGGCGGAGTTCTTC.

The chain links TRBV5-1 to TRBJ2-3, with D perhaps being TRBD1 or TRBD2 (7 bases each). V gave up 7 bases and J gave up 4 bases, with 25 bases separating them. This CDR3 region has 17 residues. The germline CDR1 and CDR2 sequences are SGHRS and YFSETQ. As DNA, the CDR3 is TGCGCCAGCTACAGCGTAATCTACAGGGGAGGGGCAGATACGCAGTATTTT. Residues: CASYSVIYRGGADTQYF.

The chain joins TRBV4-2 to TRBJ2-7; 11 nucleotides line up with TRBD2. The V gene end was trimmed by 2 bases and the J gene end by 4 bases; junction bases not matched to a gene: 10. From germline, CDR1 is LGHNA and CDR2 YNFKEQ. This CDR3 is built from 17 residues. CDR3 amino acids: CASSQNIAGGGSYEQYF. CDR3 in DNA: TGTGCCAGCAGCCAAAACATAGCGGGAGGGGGATCTTACGAGCAGTACTTC.

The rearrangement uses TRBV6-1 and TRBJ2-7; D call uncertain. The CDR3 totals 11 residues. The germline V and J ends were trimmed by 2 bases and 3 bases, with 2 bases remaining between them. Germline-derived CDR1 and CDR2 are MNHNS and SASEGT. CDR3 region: CASSEYYEQYF. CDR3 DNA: TGTGCCAGCAGTGAATACTACGAGCAGTACTTC.

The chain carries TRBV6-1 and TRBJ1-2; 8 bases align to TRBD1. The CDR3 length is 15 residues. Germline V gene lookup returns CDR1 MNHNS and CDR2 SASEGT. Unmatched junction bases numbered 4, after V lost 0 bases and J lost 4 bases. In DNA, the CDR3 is TGTGCCAGCAGTGAAGCCCCGACAGGGGCCTATGGCTACACCTTC. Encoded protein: CASSEAPTGAYGYTF.

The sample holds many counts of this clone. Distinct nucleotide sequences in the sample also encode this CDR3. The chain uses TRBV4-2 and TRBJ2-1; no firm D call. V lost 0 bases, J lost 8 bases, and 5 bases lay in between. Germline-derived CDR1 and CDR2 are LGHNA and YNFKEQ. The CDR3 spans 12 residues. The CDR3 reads CASSQDRDEQFF. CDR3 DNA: TGTGCCAGCAGCCAAGATAGGGATGAGCAGTTCTTC.

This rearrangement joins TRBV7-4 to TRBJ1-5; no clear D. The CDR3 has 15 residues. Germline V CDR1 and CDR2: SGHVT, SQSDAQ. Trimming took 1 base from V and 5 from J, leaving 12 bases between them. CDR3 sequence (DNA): TGTGCCAGCAGCTTAGAGGGCGACCTGTATCAGCCCCAGCATTTT. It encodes CASSLEGDLYQPQHF.

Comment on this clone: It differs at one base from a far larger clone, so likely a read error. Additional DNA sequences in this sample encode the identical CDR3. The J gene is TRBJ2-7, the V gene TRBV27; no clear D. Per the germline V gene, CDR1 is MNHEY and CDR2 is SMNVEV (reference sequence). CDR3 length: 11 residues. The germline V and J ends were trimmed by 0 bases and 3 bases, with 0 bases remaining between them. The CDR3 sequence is CASSLSYEQYF. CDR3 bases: TGTGCCAGCAGTTTATCCTACGAGCAGTACTTC.

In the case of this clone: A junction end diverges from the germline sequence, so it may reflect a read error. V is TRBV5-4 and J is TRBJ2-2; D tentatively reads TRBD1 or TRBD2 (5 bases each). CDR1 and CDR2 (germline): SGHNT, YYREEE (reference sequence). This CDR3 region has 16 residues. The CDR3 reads CASSPLPGPHTGELFF. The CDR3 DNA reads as TGCGCCAGCAGCCCACTCCCGGGACCTCACACCGGGGAGCTGTTTTTT.

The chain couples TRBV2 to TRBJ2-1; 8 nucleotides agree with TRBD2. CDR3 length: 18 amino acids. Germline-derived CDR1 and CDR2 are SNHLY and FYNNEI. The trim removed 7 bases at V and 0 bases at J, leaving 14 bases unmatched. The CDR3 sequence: CASMMGPPGTSSYNEQFF. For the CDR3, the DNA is TGTGCCAGCATGATGGGTCCTCCCGGGACTAGCTCCTACAATGAGCAGTTCTTC.